This T cell receptor beta chain was sequenced for a study of identifying expanded T cells in peripheral blood. To note about this clone: Its antigen is not identified.

Clones were sequenced by immunoSEQ multiplex PCR, and TCRdb holds only the in-frame ones, with some missing. Of about 100,000 clones listed, 70% to 90% are singletons. Overall study results and limits: Clone count variance between approximately two-week samples rose with total template count.

This sequence originates from a person between 18 and 69 years old in good health. The specimen sequenced was blood.

The CDR3 nucleotides read TGTGCCAGCAGCCAAGATGTGAAATCTGGAGGTAATCGGGACAGGTCCGAGGATCAGCCCCAGCATTTT. Protein sequence: CASSQDVKSGGNRDRSEDQPQHF. The chain couples TRBV14 to TRBJ1-5, with TRBD1 identical over 8 bases. Germline-derived CDR1 and CDR2 are SGHDN and FVKESK. CDR3 length equals 23 residues. The J segment lost 5 bases and the V segment lost 0 bases, leaving 27 bases of the junction unmatched. Supplemented by reference TRBV14 and TRBJ1-5, the full variable domain reads EAGVTQFPSHSVIEKGQTVTLRCDPISGHDNLYWYRRVMGKEIKFLLHFVKESKQDESGMPNNRFLAERTGGTYSTLKVQPAELEDSGVYFCASSQDVKSGGNRDRSEDQPQHFGDGTRLSIL.